This entry concerns a single T cell receptor beta chain. There is no known antigen for this receptor. Base qualities were left out, and no much larger clone turns up one base away. This specimen belongs to a study of T-cell reconstitution after alpha-beta-depleted transplantation in children (dated by TCRdb to 2016 to 2017). Concerning the study at large: The study quantitatively tracked T-cell immune reconstitution after TCRalphabeta/CD19-depleted allogeneic hematopoietic cell transplantation in children using TCR repertoire profiling.

Counted from cysteine to phenylalanine, this CDR3 has 14 amino acids. Only the CDR3 DNA stays, 42 bases, in frame from base 1. In the germline V gene, CDR1 corresponds to SGHTA and CDR2 to FQGNSA. V ends up 4 bases short and J 7 bases short, with an unmatched junction base count of 9. The library was made by PCR. The data were produced on an Illumina HiSeq 2500. To normalize quantification of the TCRbeta repertoire, the TCR libraries were built with molecular barcoding that relied on unique molecular identifiers. The public reads were reprocessed in TCRdb via fastp at Q25 and MiXCR, keeping in-frame beta chains. Entries are consolidated by CDR3 protein sequence, retaining the most common genes and DNA. The sample has more than 550,000 distinct CDR3 sequences on record, 10% to 13% of them singletons. Jointly, the top ten make up about 4.3% of the sample.

This specimen was PBMCs from the stem cell graft donor, taken from the stem cell graft. The origin of this receptor is a human donor who donated a stem cell graft to a child with acute myeloid leukemia. The rearranged segments are TRBV7-2 and TRBJ2-5, and TRBD1 aligns with 7 junction nucleotides. CDR3 loop: CASSSRQGTVTQYF. At the DNA level, the sequence is TGTGCCAGCAGCTCTCGACAGGGAACGGTGACCCAGTACTTC.